One sample yielded the 18 T cell receptor beta chains listed below, sequenced in a study. TCRdb reprocessed the 5' RACE reads via MiXCR and lists one record per CDR3 protein. Seen here are over 50,000 distinct CDR3 sequences, under 35% observed once, and the top ten hold 2% to 2.5%. The specimen sequenced was tumor-infiltrating naive CD4+ T cells sorted from the breast tumor. Subset defined: naive CD4+ T cells, CD4+CD45RA+CD25-. The receptor set was obtained from a female donor with breast cancer.

This clonotype was seen a few times. V and J are TRBV5-6 and TRBJ2-6; perhaps TRBD1 as D (6 bases). V gave up 6 bases and J gave up 0 bases, with 19 bases separating them. Germline loops: CDR1 SGHDT, CDR2 YYEEEE. This CDR3 has 18 amino acids. The CDR3 sequence: CASTELDSPFSGANVLTF. The CDR3, as DNA: TGTGCCAGCACCGAATTGGACAGTCCTTTCTCTGGGGCCAACGTCCTGACTTTC. The full variable domain, its missing parts supplied by reference TRBV5-6 and TRBJ2-6, is DAGVTQSPTHLIKTRGQQVTLRCSPKSGHDTVSWYQQALGQGPQFIFQYYEEEERQRGNFPDRFSGHQFPNYSSELNVNALLLGDSALYLCASTELDSPFSGANVLTFGAGSRLTVL.

This clonotype was observed at least ten times. V is TRBV5-6 and J is TRBJ2-3, with a weak D call TRBD2 (6 bases). CDR1 SGHDT and CDR2 YYEEEE come from the germline V gene. There are 16 residues in the CDR3. V was cut by 4 bases and J by 0 bases, with 15 bases left in between. For the CDR3, the DNA is TGTGCCAGCAGCCTGCTCGGGAGCAGAAGCACAGATACGCAGTATTTT. It yields the protein CASSLLGSRSTDTQYF.

The genes are TRBV5-1 and TRBJ1-5, with 9 bases aligning to TRBD1. V dropped 5 bases and J dropped 9; count of bases not matched to a gene: 9. There are 14 residues in the CDR3. Germline V gene lookup returns CDR1 SGHRS and CDR2 YFSETQ. The CDR3 coding sequence is TGCGCCAGCAGGGTGGGGACAGGGTCATGGCCCCAGCATTTT. As protein: CASRVGTGSWPQHF.

This clonotype came up a few times. The V and J genes are TRBV27 and TRBJ2-2; 10 nucleotides align to TRBD2. CDR3 length: 24 residues. J gave up 0 bases and V 5 bases, and 27 bases lay outside the gene matches. Germline V CDR1 and CDR2: MNHEY, SMNVEV (reference sequence). The DNA for the CDR3 is TGTGCCAGCAGTCCGCACCCGGGGGCTAGCGGGAGACTTCCGGTGTTCGCGAACACCGGGGAGCTGTTTTTT. Translated: CASSPHPGASGRLPVFANTGELFF.

This clonotype was detected ten times or more. The J gene is TRBJ2-7, the V gene TRBV12-3 or TRBV12-4; D might be TRBD2 (6 bases). The V end was cut by 3 bases, the J end by 7 bases, with 16 bases between. CDR3 length: 14 amino acids. CDR3 coding DNA: TGTGCCAGCAGTTTTGGGGGAGGTTTGGGAGAGCAGTACTTC. Residues: CASSFGGGLGEQYF.

The rearrangement uses TRBV2 and TRBJ1-1; no firm D call. Germline V lookup: CDR1 SNHLY, CDR2 FYNNEI. The CDR3 has 10 amino acids. V lost 6 bases and J lost 8, with 7 bases in between. CDR3 protein: CASRSPEAFF. DNA of the CDR3: TGTGCCAGCAGGTCGCCGGAAGCTTTCTTT. Full variable domain (missing parts from reference TRBV2 and TRBJ1-1): EPEVTQTPSHQVTQMGQEVILRCVPISNHLYFYWYRQILGQKVEFLVSFYNNEISEKSEIFDDQFSVERPDGSNFTLKIRSTKLEDSAMYFCASRSPEAFFGQGTRLTVV.

The CDR3 loop is CASTEDSQNTEAFF. CDR3 coding DNA: TGCGCCAGCACGGAAGACAGTCAGAACACTGAAGCTTTCTTT. The J gene is TRBJ1-1, the V gene TRBV5-1, with D tentatively TRBD1 (5 bases). Trimming stripped 6 bases from V and 1 base from J, with 13 bases between. Germline CDR1 and CDR2: SGHRS and YFSETQ. The CDR3 totals 14 residues.

For this clonotype: At one end the junction does not follow the germline gene, possibly because of a read error. The chain links TRBV5-1 to TRBJ2-7; D gene ambiguous. The CDR3 contains 14 residues. Germline V lookup: CDR1 SGHRS, CDR2 YFSETQ. CDR3 bases: TGCGCCAGCGGCTTGAGAAGTCTCAACTACGAGCAGTACTTC. Its protein product is CASGLRSLNYEQYF. Supplemented by reference TRBV5-1 and TRBJ2-7, the full variable domain reads KAGVTQTPRYLIKTRGQQVTLSCSPISGHRSVSWYQQTPGQGLQFLFEYFSETQRNKGNFPGRFSGRQFSNSRSEMNVSTLELGDSALYLCASGLRSLNYEQYFGPGTRLTVT.

The chain employs TRBV5-1 and TRBJ2-5; D is unclear. The CDR3 is 15 amino acids. CDR1 and CDR2 (germline): SGHRS, YFSETQ. Between the trimmed V and J ends, which lost 2 bases and 4 bases, there was a span of 15 bases. Here the CDR3 reads CASSLSLGAGETQYF. CDR3 DNA sequence: TGCGCCAGCAGCTTAAGCCTTGGAGCAGGAGAGACCCAGTACTTC.

The chain combines TRBV5-1 with TRBJ1-4; weak D call: TRBD1 (6 bases). The CDR3 extends over 12 amino acids. Deletions cut 2 bases from V and 12 bases from J, with 11 bases between. Germline assignment: CDR1 SGHRS and CDR2 YFSETQ. CDR3 amino acids: CASSFTGRELFF. DNA for the CDR3: TGCGCCAGCAGCTTTACAGGGAGGGAACTGTTTTTT. Based on the CDR3 plus reference TRBV5-1 and TRBJ1-4, the full variable domain is KAGVTQTPRYLIKTRGQQVTLSCSPISGHRSVSWYQQTPGQGLQFLFEYFSETQRNKGNFPGRFSGRQFSNSRSEMNVSTLELGDSALYLCASSFTGRELFFGSGTQLSVL.

This clonotype was counted between two and nine times. The chain combines TRBV7-2 with TRBJ1-2; no clear D gene. The V gene's germline CDR1 is SGHTA and CDR2 FQGNSA. Trimming shortened V by 2 bases and J by 5 bases, and 15 bases separated the two germline ends. The CDR3 totals 15 residues. The CDR3 nucleotides read TGTGCCAGCAGCTTAATAAGGTCCCAAGAGTATGGCTACACCTTC. Protein product: CASSLIRSQEYGYTF.

The genes are TRBV11-3 and TRBJ2-2; TRBD1 matches 8 bases. The CDR3 covers 15 residues. CDR1 and CDR2 from the germline V gene are SGHNT and YENEEA. The ends lost 3 bases at V and 5 bases at J; junction bases unmatched: 5. The CDR3 loop is CASSFRQGATGELFF. The CDR3 DNA follows: TGTGCCAGCAGCTTTAGGCAGGGGGCTACCGGGGAGCTGTTTTTT.

V and J are TRBV7-2 and TRBJ2-7; possibly TRBD2 for D (6 bases). CDR1 is SGHTA, CDR2 FQGNSA, per germline. The CDR3 covers 15 residues. Trimming removed 1 base from V and 7 bases from J, with 17 bases in between. CDR3 residues: CASSLGLGPYNEQYF. The CDR3, as DNA: TGTGCCAGCAGCTTAGGACTAGGCCCCTACAATGAGCAGTACTTC.

This clonotype was observed a handful of times. V and J are TRBV6-1 and TRBJ2-3; 9 bases fit TRBD1. The germline V gene encodes CDR1 MNHNS and CDR2 SASEGT. The CDR3 consists of 19 residues. V trimming: 4 bases; J trimming: 4 bases; junction bases outside the gene matches: 18. CDR3 residues: CASSGGIRLRDRDPDTQYF. CDR3 DNA sequence: TGTGCCAGCAGTGGGGGAATCCGACTCCGGGACAGGGACCCAGATACGCAGTATTTT.

This chain uses TRBV25-1 with TRBJ2-6; possible D gene TRBD2, 6 bases. Germline values: CDR1 MGHDK, CDR2 SYGVNS. The V gene lost 4 bases and the J gene lost 0 bases, with 7 bases spanning the gap. The CDR3 extends over 15 amino acids. CDR3 nucleotides: TGTGCCAGCAGTGCGGGGGACTCTGGGGCCAACGTCCTGACTTTC. Translating gives CASSAGDSGANVLTF. The full variable domain, rest sourced from reference TRBV25-1 and TRBJ2-6, is EADIYQTPRYLVIGTGKKITLECSQTMGHDKMYWYQQDPGMELHLIHYSYGVNSTEKGDLSSESTVSRIRTEHFPLTLESARPSHTSQYLCASSAGDSGANVLTFGAGSRLTVL.

This clonotype occurred a few times. The J gene is TRBJ2-7, the V gene TRBV7-6; D call uncertain. V dropped 1 base and J dropped 4 bases, with 8 bases sitting between them. Germline CDR1 and CDR2: SGHVS and FNYEAQ. The CDR3 covers 13 residues. CDR3: CASSLGPSYEQYF. In DNA, the CDR3 is TGTGCCAGCAGCTTAGGTCCGTCGTACGAGCAGTACTTC.

Comment on this clonotype: Mismatch with germline at one junction end may stem from a read error. This rearrangement joins TRBV4-3 to TRBJ2-3; D is unresolved. Germline values: CDR1 LGHNA, CDR2 YSLEER. CDR3 length: 13 residues. Here the CDR3 reads CAGSRQARDTQYF. CDR3 DNA: TGCGCCGGCAGTCGTCAGGCTAGGGATACGCAGTATTTT.

The chain carries TRBV7-9 and TRBJ1-4, with D maybe TRBD1 (6 bases). The V and J ends lost 5 bases and 6 bases respectively, with 19 bases between them. This CDR3 comprises 16 residues. The V gene's germline CDR1 is SEHNR and CDR2 FQNEAQ (reference sequence). The CDR3 nucleotides read TGTGCCAGCAGCGGGCGACAGGTGGGACCTGATGAAAAACTGTTTTTT. Encoded protein: CASSGRQVGPDEKLFF. Combining the CDR3 with reference TRBV7-9 and TRBJ1-4 gives the whole variable domain DTGVSQNPRHKITKRGQNVTFRCDPISEHNRLYWYRQTLGQGPEFLTYFQNEAQLEKSRLLSDRFSAERPKGSFSTLEIQRTEQGDSAMYLCASSGRQVGPDEKLFFGSGTQLSVL.